In this sample, the clone carrying this TCR beta chain turned up once. The antigen is unknown. The length of the CDR3 is 14 residues. Germline assignment: CDR1 SGHDN and CDR2 FVKESK. V was shortened by 3 bases and J by 3 bases, with 10 bases between the two germline ends. The entry originates in a study of OX40 agonist ivuxolimab in advanced cancers. Overall study results and limits: Clonal expansion from baseline to week 6 occurred in both CD4+ and CD8+ T cells.

Clones were sequenced by immunoSEQ multiplex PCR, and TCRdb holds only the in-frame ones, with some missing. The sample includes roughly 72,000 clones, roughly 93% of them seen just once. This TCR was recovered from an adult with an advanced solid tumor such as melanoma, head and neck, liver or kidney cancer. The chain is built from TRBV14 and TRBJ2-3; the D is unclear. The sample consisted of CD4+ or CD8+ T cells sorted from blood, taken in a trial of the OX40 agonist ivuxolimab. In nucleotides, the CDR3 is TGTGCCAGCAGCCACGGGTATCGGACAGATACGCAGTATTTT. Encoded protein: CASSHGYRTDTQYF.